Each of the 29 T cell receptor beta chains below was sequenced from the same sample in a study of regulatory T cells in long-lasting Graves disease. Time point: newly diagnosed GD, antithyroid drugs for less than 3 months. There was RNA extracted from PBMCs, and the TCR library was made from it. Arm-PCR of CDR3 regions and iRepertoire HTBI primers were the basis on which TCR beta libraries were built. MiXCR was run by TCRdb on the multiplex PCR reads, yielding one entry per CDR3 protein. The repertoire consists of 500,000 or so distinct CDR3 sequences, with about 16% occurring once and the leading ten covering 20% to 25%. The sample was also reused in another study, on T cells in Graves' hyperthyroidism and ophthalmopathy.

Sequences were derived from peripheral blood mononuclear cells (PBMCs), sampled at new diagnosis, from a patient treated with antithyroid drugs. The receptor set was obtained from a woman aged 35-65 years with Graves disease.

The table lists this clonotype with many counts. The chain employs TRBV5-1 and TRBJ2-5, with 8 nucleotides matching TRBD2. With 4 bases clipped from V and 3 bases from J, the junction kept 8 bases outside the gene matches. Germline V gene data show CDR1 as SGHRS and CDR2 as YFSETQ. The length of the CDR3 is 15 residues. This CDR3 reads CASSRRGAGEETQYF. The CDR3 DNA is TGCGCCAGCAGCCGGCGGGGAGCGGGGGAAGAGACCCAGTACTTC.

The chain recombines TRBV19 with TRBJ1-2; unclear D gene. Germline lookup yields CDR1 LNHDA and CDR2 SQIVND (reference sequence). The CDR3 is 15 amino acids. V gave up 4 bases and J gave up 3 bases, with 15 bases separating them. The CDR3 here is CASSRRPFSDYGYTF. CDR3 in DNA: TGTGCCAGTAGTAGAAGGCCCTTCTCTGACTATGGCTACACCTTC.

J is TRBJ2-7 and V is TRBV9, with 7 bases aligning to TRBD1. Germline-derived CDR1 and CDR2 are SGDLS and YYNGEE. This CDR3 region has 13 residues. J was trimmed by 2 bases and V by 2 bases; bases with no gene match: 1. Here the CDR3 DNA reads TGTGCCAGCAGCGTGGGACAGACCTACGAGCAGTACTTC. This encodes CASSVGQTYEQYF.

This clonotype came up a few times. The chain has TRBV5-1 and TRBJ2-2; 9 bases match TRBD2. V lost 4 bases to trimming and J lost 2 bases; unmatched junction nucleotides: 6. The germline CDR1 and CDR2 sequences are SGHRS and YFSETQ. CDR3 length: 16 amino acids. This CDR3 reads CASSPLSGSNTGELFF. The CDR3 DNA is TGCGCCAGCAGCCCTCTTAGCGGGAGTAACACCGGGGAGCTGTTTTTT.

A few counts support this clonotype. The chain recombines TRBV5-6 with TRBJ2-3; 10 bases match TRBD1. This CDR3 region has 18 residues. Germline values: CDR1 SGHDT, CDR2 YYEEEE. V was pared by 0 bases and J by 1 base, with 8 bases of the junction left unmatched. CDR3 residues: CASSLGMTGGSGTDTQYF. The DNA of the CDR3 is TGTGCCAGCAGCTTGGGGATGACAGGGGGCTCGGGCACAGATACGCAGTATTTT.

This clonotype appeared a few times. This chain joins TRBV6-2 or TRBV6-3 and TRBJ1-2, with 7 bases aligning to TRBD1. CDR1 and CDR2 from the germline V gene are MNHEY and SVGEGT. The CDR3 is 13 amino acids. V lost 6 bases to trimming and J lost 6 bases; unmatched junction nucleotides: 7. CDR3 DNA sequence: TGTGCCAGCAGCCCGACAGGGAGGAATGGCTACACCTTC. Its protein is CASSPTGRNGYTF.

This clonotype has more than one count but fewer than ten. This chain joins TRBV27 and TRBJ2-6, with 7 nucleotides matching TRBD2. Germline CDR1 and CDR2: MNHEY and SMNVEV (reference sequence). The CDR3 spans 15 residues. V dropped 6 bases and J dropped 7; count of bases not matched to a gene: 9. CDR3 in amino acids: CASSEAGRRANVLTF. CDR3 DNA sequence: TGTGCCAGCAGCGAAGCGGGGCGCCGCGCCAACGTCCTGACTTTC.

The sample holds a few counts of this clonotype. The chain employs TRBV20-1 and TRBJ2-1; 10 positions match TRBD1. With 5 bases clipped from V and 6 bases from J, the junction kept 4 bases outside the gene matches. The CDR3 length is 13 residues. Germline CDR1 reads DFQATT; CDR2 reads SNEGSKA (reference sequence). The CDR3 sequence is CSAVRDRGNEQFF. In DNA, the CDR3 is TGCAGTGCTGTCCGGGACAGGGGCAATGAGCAGTTCTTC.

The chain links TRBV12-3 or TRBV12-4 to TRBJ1-1; D is undetermined. Trimming pared 3 bases from V and 2 bases from J, leaving 7 bases between. The CDR3 runs to 13 residues. The CDR3: CASSFLDNTEAFF. Written as DNA, the CDR3 is TGTGCCAGCAGTTTTTTGGATAACACTGAAGCTTTCTTT.

This rearrangement joins TRBV20-1 to TRBJ2-1; 7 bases fit TRBD1. V was clipped by 3 bases and J by 8 bases; unmatched bases: 7. Germline V gene sequence: CDR1 DFQATT, CDR2 SNEGSKA (reference sequence). The CDR3 sequence is 13 residues long. The chain's CDR3 is CSASSTTGYEQFF. In DNA, the CDR3 is TGCAGTGCTAGCTCCACGACAGGGTATGAGCAGTTCTTC.

The V and J genes are TRBV4-1 and TRBJ1-6, with a tentative D call TRBD1 (5 bases). V lost 7 bases and J 6 bases, leaving 13 bases between the germline ends. The V gene's germline CDR1 is MGHRA and CDR2 YSYEKL. This CDR3 has 14 residues. The CDR3: CASTRWDGNSPLHF. The CDR3 nucleotides are TGCGCCAGCACAAGATGGGACGGTAATTCACCCCTCCACTTT.

This clonotype was counted many times. The gene calls are TRBV12-3 or TRBV12-4 and TRBJ1-1; D ambiguous. There are 14 residues in the CDR3. Deletions cut 8 bases from V and 1 base from J, with 14 bases between. The CDR3 bases are TGTGCCAGCTCCCAAGGCGCGGCGAACACTGAAGCTTTCTTT. Translation gives CASSQGAANTEAFF.

In its sample, this clonotype was seen many times. V is TRBV30 and J is TRBJ1-2, with D uncertain. Trimming removed 2 bases from V and 6 bases from J, with 16 bases in between. The length of the CDR3 is 14 residues. Germline CDR1 GTSNPN, CDR2 SVGIG (reference sequence). The CDR3 DNA is TGTGCCTGGAGTCCCCATGGTGCAGGCCATGGCTACACCTTC. Its protein product is CAWSPHGAGHGYTF.

This clonotype has just a few counts. This rearrangement joins TRBV20-1 to TRBJ2-7; the match to TRBD1 covers 8 bases. This CDR3 has 13 amino acids. Trimming removed 2 bases from V and 4 bases from J; junction bases left unmatched: 4. Germline CDR1 reads DFQATT; CDR2 reads SNEGSKA (reference sequence). The CDR3 here is CSARPQGAYEQYF. As DNA, the CDR3 is TGCAGTGCTAGACCTCAGGGGGCATACGAGCAGTACTTC.

This clonotype was counted ten times or more. This chain joins TRBV2 and TRBJ1-3; 8 bases are shared with TRBD1. Germline values: CDR1 SNHLY, CDR2 FYNNEI. The CDR3 has 19 amino acids. V gave up 9 bases and J gave up 0 bases; unmatched junction bases: 19. CDR3 nucleotides: TGTGCCAGAACCCCCCCGTGGCCCGGGACAGGCTACTCTGGAAACACCATATATTTT. It translates to CARTPPWPGTGYSGNTIYF.

This clonotype was picked up many times. The chain couples TRBV10-1 to TRBJ1-1, with 8 bases that match TRBD1. Germline V gene data show CDR1 as WNHNN and CDR2 as SYGVQD (reference sequence). This CDR3 is built from 13 residues. With V trimmed by 1 base and J by 8 bases, 3 bases remained unmatched. As DNA, the CDR3 is TGCGCCAGCAGTGAGTATGACAGGGGCGAAGCTTTCTTT. Translating it yields CASSEYDRGEAFF.

This clonotype was seen many times. V and J are TRBV24-1 and TRBJ1-2; D might be TRBD1 (5 bases). The CDR3 loop spans 15 amino acids. CDR1 is KGHDR, CDR2 SFDVKD, per germline. Trimming left V 3 bases short and J 1 base short, with 11 bases between. CDR3 in amino acids: CATSDRGASNYGYTF. CDR3 nucleotides: TGTGCCACCAGTGATAGAGGGGCGAGTAACTATGGCTACACCTTC.

The table lists this clonotype with a few counts. The rearrangement links TRBV7-2 to TRBJ2-2; TRBD2 aligns across 15 bases. The V and J ends lost 6 bases and 4 bases, in that order; junction bases with no gene match: 6. Germline assignment: CDR1 SGHTA and CDR2 FQGNSA. The CDR3 length is 17 residues. The CDR3, as DNA: TGTGCCAGCAGAGGACTAGCGGGGGGGCCGGGCACCGGGGAGCTGTTTTTT. Its protein product is CASRGLAGGPGTGELFF.

The chain couples TRBV20-1 to TRBJ1-4; no clear D gene. With 3 bases removed from V and 0 bases from J, the gap between germline ends came to 8 bases. CDR1 DFQATT and CDR2 SNEGSKA come from the germline V gene (reference sequence). The CDR3 totals 14 residues. CDR3 amino acids: CSASKLATNEKLFF. The CDR3 DNA follows: TGCAGTGCTAGTAAACTTGCAACTAATGAAAAACTGTTTTTT.

V gene TRBV29-1 combines with J gene TRBJ2-5, with D tentatively TRBD2 (6 bases). Germline values: CDR1 SQVTM, CDR2 ANQGSEA. V was trimmed by 1 base and J by 3 bases, leaving 18 bases between them. CDR3 length: 16 residues. CDR3 nucleotides: TGCAGCGTTGAAGGAAGTGGAGGGACGGAGGAAGAGACCCAGTACTTC. Residues: CSVEGSGGTEEETQYF.

This clonotype has just a few counts. The rearrangement uses TRBV11-2 and TRBJ2-3; D assignment may be TRBD1 or TRBD2 (5 bases each). This CDR3 is 15 amino acids long. Per the germline V gene, CDR1 is SGHAT and CDR2 is FQNNGV. V was clipped by 1 base and J by 2 bases, with 10 bases between them. The CDR3 here is CASSLVGEITDTQYF. The DNA for the CDR3 is TGTGCCAGCAGCTTAGTGGGGGAGATCACAGATACGCAGTATTTT. The complete variable domain, with remaining parts taken from reference TRBV11-2 and TRBJ2-3, reads EAGVAQSPRYKIIEKRQSVAFWCNPISGHATLYWYQQILGQGPKLLIQFQNNGVVDDSQLPKDRFSAERLKGVDSTLKIQPAKLEDSAVYLCASSLVGEITDTQYFGPGTRLTVL.

In its sample, this clonotype was seen many times. The rearrangement joins TRBV19 to TRBJ1-5, with D unresolved. From germline, CDR1 is LNHDA and CDR2 SQIVND (reference sequence). The CDR3 is made up of 15 amino acids. V lost 6 bases and J 0 bases, leaving 12 bases between the germline ends. CDR3 DNA: TGTGCCAGTAGGGCCGGGATCTATAGCAATCAGCCCCAGCATTTT. The encoded protein is CASRAGIYSNQPQHF.

This chain connects TRBV5-6 to TRBJ1-3; D unresolved. V lost 4 bases to trimming and J lost 4 bases, with 15 bases between them. Germline V gene lookup returns CDR1 SGHDT and CDR2 YYEEEE. The CDR3 has 15 residues. CDR3 bases: TGTGCCAGCAGCCACATGCGCTTTATAGGAAACACCATATATTTT. It yields the protein CASSHMRFIGNTIYF.

Ten or more counts support this clonotype. The gene calls are TRBV2 and TRBJ2-5, with 7 bases aligning to TRBD1. The V gene end was trimmed by 5 bases and the J gene end by 1 base; junction bases not matched to a gene: 4. CDR3 size: 14 residues. Germline V gene sequence: CDR1 SNHLY, CDR2 FYNNEI. The CDR3: CASSQGQPQETQYF. CDR3 DNA: TGTGCCAGCAGTCAGGGACAGCCCCAAGAGACCCAGTACTTC.

This clonotype was seen ten or more times. V is TRBV12-3 or TRBV12-4 and J is TRBJ1-3; maybe TRBD1 (6 bases). This CDR3 contains 14 residues. V dropped 5 bases and J dropped 0 bases, with 8 bases sitting between them. The CDR3 region has the DNA TGTGCCAGCAGTGGACAGATCTCTGGAAACACCATATATTTT. The encoded protein is CASSGQISGNTIYF.

This clonotype was counted at least ten times. V usage is TRBV6-1 and J usage is TRBJ1-1; D not resolved. Germline V gene data show CDR1 as MNHNS and CDR2 as SASEGT. The CDR3 has 14 amino acids. The V end lost 6 bases, the J end lost 7 bases, and 18 bases lay between the germline ends. The CDR3 DNA is TGTGCCAGCAGAGTTACTTCGGGTTTTAGTGAAGCTTTCTTT. It codes for CASRVTSGFSEAFF.

This clonotype was counted many times. This chain joins TRBV5-5 and TRBJ2-1; weak D call: TRBD2 (6 bases). There are 13 residues in the CDR3. Germline CDR1 reads SGHKS; CDR2 reads YYEKEE (reference sequence). Deletions cut 4 bases from V and 7 bases from J, with 12 bases between. The CDR3 loop is CASSPLGGNEQFF. In DNA, the CDR3 is TGTGCCAGCAGCCCACTTGGGGGGAATGAGCAGTTCTTC.

V and J are TRBV6-2 or TRBV6-3 and TRBJ2-5; D remains ambiguous. Trimming took off 0 bases at V and 2 bases at J, with 19 bases between the two ends. Germline CDR1 MNHEY, CDR2 SVGEGT. The CDR3 has 18 residues. Written as DNA, the CDR3 is TGTGCCAGCAGTTACTCCCACGCGTGGGCGCGGTCTCAAGAGACCCAGTACTTC. This gives the protein CASSYSHAWARSQETQYF.

CDR3 in amino acids: CASSMITGSSYNEQFF. The CDR3 nucleotides are TGTGCCAGTAGTATGATTACGGGAAGCTCCTACAATGAGCAGTTCTTC. The rearrangement links TRBV19 to TRBJ2-1, with a tentative D call TRBD2 (5 bases). V was shortened by 3 bases and J by 0 bases, with 12 bases between the two germline ends. Germline assignment: CDR1 LNHDA and CDR2 SQIVND (reference sequence). CDR3 length: 16 amino acids.